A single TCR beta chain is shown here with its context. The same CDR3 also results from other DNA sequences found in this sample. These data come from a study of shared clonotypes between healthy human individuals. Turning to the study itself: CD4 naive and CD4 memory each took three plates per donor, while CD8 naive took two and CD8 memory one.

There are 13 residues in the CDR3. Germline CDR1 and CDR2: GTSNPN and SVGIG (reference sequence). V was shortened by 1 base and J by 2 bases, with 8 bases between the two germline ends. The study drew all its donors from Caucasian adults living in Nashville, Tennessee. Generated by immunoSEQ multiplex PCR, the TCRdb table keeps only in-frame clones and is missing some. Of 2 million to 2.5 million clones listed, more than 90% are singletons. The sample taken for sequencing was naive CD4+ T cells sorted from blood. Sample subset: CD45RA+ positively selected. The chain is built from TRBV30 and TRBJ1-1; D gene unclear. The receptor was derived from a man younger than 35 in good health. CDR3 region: CAWSAQRNTEAFF. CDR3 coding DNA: TGTGCCTGGAGTGCGCAGAGAAACACTGAAGCTTTCTTT.